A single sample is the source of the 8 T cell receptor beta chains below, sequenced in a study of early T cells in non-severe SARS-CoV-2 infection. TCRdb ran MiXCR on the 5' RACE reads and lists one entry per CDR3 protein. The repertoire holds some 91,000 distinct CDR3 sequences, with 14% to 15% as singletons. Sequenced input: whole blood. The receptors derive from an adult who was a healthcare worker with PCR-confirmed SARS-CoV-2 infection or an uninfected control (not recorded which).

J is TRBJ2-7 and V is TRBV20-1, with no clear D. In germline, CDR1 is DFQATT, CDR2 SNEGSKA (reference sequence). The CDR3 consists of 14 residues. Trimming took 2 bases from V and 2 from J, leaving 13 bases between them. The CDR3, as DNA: TGCAGTGCTAGATCGGTGCGGCGCGCCTACGAGCAGTACTTC. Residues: CSARSVRRAYEQYF.

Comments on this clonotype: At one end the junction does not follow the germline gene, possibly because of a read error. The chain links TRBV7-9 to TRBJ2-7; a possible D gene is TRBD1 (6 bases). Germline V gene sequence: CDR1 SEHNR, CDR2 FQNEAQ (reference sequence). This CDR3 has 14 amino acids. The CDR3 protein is CASSSQGISFEQYF. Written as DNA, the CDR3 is TGTGCCAGCAGCTCACAGGGAATCTCCTTCGAGCAGTACTTC.

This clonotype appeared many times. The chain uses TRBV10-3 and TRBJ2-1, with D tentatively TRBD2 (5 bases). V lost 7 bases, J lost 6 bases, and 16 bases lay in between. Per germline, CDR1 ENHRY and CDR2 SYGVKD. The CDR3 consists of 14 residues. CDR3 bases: TGTGCCATCAAGTCGGACTCTGAGTCCAATGAGCAGTTCTTC. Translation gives CAIKSDSESNEQFF.

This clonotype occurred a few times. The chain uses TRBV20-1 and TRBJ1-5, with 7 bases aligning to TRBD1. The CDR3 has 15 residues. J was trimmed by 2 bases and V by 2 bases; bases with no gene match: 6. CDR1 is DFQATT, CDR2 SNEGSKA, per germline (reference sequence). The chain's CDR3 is CSARPPGGGNQPQHF. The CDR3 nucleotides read TGCAGTGCTAGACCCCCAGGGGGGGGCAATCAGCCCCAGCATTTT.

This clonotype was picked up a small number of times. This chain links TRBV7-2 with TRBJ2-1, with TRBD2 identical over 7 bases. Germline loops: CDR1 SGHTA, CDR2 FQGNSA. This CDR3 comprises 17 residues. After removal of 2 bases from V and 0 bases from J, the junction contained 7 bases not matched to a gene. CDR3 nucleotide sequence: TGTGCCAGCAGCTTAAGGGGAGCGGGGAGCTCCTACAATGAGCAGTTCTTC. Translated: CASSLRGAGSSYNEQFF.

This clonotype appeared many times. The CDR3 DNA reads TGTGCCAGCAGGCCCGGGGAGCTGTTTTTT. Its protein product is CASRPGELFF. The rearrangement joins TRBV6-5 to TRBJ2-2, with D unresolved. This CDR3 is 10 amino acids long. CDR1 is MNHEY and CDR2 is SVGAGI in the germline V gene. With 6 bases removed from V and 6 bases from J, the gap between germline ends came to 2 bases.

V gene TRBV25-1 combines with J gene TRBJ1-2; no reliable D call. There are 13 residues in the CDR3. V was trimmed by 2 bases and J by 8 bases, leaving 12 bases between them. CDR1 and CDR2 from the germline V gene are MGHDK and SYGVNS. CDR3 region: CASSEEGYAGYTF. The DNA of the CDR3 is TGTGCCAGCAGTGAAGAGGGATATGCAGGCTACACCTTC.

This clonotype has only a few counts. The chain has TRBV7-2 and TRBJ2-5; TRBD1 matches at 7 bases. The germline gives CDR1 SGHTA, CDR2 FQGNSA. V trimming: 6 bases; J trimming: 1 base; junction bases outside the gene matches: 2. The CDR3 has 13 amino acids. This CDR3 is CASRGTAQETQYF. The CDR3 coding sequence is TGTGCCAGCAGGGGGACAGCCCAAGAGACCCAGTACTTC.